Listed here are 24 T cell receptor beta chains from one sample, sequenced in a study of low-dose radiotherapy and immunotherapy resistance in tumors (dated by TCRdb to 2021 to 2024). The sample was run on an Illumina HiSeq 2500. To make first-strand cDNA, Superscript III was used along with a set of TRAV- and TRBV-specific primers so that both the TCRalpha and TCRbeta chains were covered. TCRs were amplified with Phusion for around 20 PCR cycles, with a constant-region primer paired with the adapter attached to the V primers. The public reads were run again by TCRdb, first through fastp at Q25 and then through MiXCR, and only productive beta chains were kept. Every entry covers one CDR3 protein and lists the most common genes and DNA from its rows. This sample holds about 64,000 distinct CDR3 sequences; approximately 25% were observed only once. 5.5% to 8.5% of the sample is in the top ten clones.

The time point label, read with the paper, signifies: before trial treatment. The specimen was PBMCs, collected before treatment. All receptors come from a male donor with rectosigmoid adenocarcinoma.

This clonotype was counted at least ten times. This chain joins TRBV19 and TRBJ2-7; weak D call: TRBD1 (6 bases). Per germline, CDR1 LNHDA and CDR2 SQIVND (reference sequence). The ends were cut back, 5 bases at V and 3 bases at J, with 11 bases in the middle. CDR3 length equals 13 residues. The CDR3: CASSPQQGYEQYF. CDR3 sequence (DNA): TGTGCCAGTAGTCCCCAACAGGGCTACGAGCAGTACTTC.

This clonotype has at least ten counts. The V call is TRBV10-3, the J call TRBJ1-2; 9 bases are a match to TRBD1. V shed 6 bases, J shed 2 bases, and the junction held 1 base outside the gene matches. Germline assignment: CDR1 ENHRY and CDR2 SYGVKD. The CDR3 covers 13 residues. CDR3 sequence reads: CAIRGTGNYGYTF. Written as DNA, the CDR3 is TGTGCCATCAGGGGGACAGGGAACTATGGCTACACCTTC.

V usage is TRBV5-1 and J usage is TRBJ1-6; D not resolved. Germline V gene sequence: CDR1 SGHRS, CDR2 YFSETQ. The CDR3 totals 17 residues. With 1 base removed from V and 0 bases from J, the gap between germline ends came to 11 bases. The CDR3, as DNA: TGCGCCAGCAGCTTGAATCCCAGGAGCTCCTATAATTCACCCCTCCACTTT. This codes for CASSLNPRSSYNSPLHF.

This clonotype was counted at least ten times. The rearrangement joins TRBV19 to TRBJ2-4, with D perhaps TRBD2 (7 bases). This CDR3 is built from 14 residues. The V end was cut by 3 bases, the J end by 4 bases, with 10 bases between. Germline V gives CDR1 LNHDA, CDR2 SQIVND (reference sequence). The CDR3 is CASSIRGGKNIQYF. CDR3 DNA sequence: TGTGCCAGTAGTATCAGGGGAGGGAAAAACATTCAGTACTTC.

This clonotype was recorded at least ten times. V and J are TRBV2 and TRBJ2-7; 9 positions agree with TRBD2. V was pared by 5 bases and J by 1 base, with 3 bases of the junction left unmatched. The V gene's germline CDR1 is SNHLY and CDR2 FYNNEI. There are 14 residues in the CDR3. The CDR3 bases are TGTGCCAGCAGTCGGACTAGCGTTTCCTACGAGCAGTACTTC. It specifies CASSRTSVSYEQYF.

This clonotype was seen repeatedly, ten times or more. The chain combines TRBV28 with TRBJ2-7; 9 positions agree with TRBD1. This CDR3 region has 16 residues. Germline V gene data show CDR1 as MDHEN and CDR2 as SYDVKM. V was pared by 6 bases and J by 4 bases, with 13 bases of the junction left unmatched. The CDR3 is CASSRLTGGLRYEQYF. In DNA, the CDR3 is TGTGCCAGCAGCCGCCTAACAGGGGGCTTGAGGTACGAGCAGTACTTC.

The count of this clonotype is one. The CDR3 DNA sequence: TGTGCCAGCAGCCCCAGAGGACAGGTCTCCGGGGAGCTGTTTTTT. Translating gives CASSPRGQVSGELFF. The gene calls are TRBV6-1 and TRBJ2-2; 7 nucleotides match TRBD1. The CDR3 has 15 amino acids. V was pared by 6 bases and J by 6 bases, with 10 bases of the junction left unmatched. Germline values: CDR1 MNHNS, CDR2 SASEGT.

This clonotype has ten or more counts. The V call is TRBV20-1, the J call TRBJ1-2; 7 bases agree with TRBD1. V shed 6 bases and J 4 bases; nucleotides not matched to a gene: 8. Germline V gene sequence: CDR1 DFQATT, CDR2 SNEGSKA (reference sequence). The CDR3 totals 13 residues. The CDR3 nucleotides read TGCAGTGCAGAAACGGGACAGTCCTATGGCTACACCTTC. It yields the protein CSAETGQSYGYTF.

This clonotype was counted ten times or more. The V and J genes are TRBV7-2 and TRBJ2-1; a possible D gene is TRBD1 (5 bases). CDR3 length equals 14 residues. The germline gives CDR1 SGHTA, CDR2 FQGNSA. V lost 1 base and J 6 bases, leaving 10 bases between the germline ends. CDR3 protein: CASSLEGHANEQFF. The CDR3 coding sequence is TGTGCCAGCAGCTTAGAGGGGCACGCCAATGAGCAGTTCTTC.

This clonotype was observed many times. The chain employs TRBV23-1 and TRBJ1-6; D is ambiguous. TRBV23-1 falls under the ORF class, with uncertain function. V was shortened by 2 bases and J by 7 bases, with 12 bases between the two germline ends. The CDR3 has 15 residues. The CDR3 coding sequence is TGCGCCAGCAGTCAAAGAGCCGGGCCCAATTCACCCCTCCACTTT. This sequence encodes CASSQRAGPNSPLHF.

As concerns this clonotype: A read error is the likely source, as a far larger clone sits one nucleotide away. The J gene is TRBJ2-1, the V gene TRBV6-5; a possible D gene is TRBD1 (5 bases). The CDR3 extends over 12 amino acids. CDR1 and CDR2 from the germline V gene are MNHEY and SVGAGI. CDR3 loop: CASSYMDNGQFF. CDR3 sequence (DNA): TGTGCCAGCAGTTATATGGACAATGGGCAGTTCTTC.

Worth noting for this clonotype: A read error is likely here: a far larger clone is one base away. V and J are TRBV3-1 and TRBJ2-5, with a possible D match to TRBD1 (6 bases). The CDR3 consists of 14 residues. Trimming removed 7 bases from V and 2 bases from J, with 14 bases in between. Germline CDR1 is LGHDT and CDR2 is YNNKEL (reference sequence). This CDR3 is CASNKIGGQETQYF. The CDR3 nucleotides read TGTGCCAGCAACAAAATAGGGGGTCAAGAGACCCAGTACTTC.

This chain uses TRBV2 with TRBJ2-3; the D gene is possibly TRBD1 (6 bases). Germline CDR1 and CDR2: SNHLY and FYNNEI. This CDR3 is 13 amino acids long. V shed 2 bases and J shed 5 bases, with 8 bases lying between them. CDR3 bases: TGTGCCAGCAGTGAAATAGGGGGAGATACGCAGTATTTT. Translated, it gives CASSEIGGDTQYF.

CDR3 protein: CASVGAAYEETQYF. DNA of the CDR3: TGTGCTAGTGTAGGGGCAGCTTATGAAGAGACCCAGTACTTC. This chain joins TRBV12-5 and TRBJ2-5; tentative D call: TRBD1 (5 bases). The CDR3 contains 14 residues. Germline CDR1 LGHNT, CDR2 FRNRAP. Deletions cut 7 bases from V and 3 bases from J, with 15 bases between.

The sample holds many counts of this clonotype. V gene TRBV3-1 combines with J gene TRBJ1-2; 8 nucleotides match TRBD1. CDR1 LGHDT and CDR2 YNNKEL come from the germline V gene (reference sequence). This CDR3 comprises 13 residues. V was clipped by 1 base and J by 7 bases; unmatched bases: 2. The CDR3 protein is CASSQGTGGGYTF. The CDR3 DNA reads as TGTGCCAGCAGCCAAGGTACAGGGGGTGGCTACACCTTC.

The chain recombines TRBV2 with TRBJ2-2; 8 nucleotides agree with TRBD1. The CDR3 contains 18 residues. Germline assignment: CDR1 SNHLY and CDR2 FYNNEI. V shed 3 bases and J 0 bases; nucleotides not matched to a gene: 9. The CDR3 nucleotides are TGTGCCAGCAGTGAGGCGGGACAGGCTCTGACGAACACCGGGGAGCTGTTTTTT. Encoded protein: CASSEAGQALTNTGELFF.

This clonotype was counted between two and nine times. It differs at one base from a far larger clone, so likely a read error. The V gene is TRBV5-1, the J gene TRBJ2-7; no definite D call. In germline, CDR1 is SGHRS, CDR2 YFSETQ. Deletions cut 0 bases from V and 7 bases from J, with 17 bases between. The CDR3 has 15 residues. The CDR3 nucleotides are TGCGCCAGCAGCTTGGAAGGGCCTAACTACAATGAGCAGTACTTC. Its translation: CASSLEGPNYNEQYF.

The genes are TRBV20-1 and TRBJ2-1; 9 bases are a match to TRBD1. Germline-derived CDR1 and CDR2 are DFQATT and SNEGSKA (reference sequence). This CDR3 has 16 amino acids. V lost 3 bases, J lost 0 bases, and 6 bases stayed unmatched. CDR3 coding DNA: TGCAGTGCTAGTGACAGGGGGAAATCCTCCTACAATGAGCAGTTCTTC. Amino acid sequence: CSASDRGKSSYNEQFF.

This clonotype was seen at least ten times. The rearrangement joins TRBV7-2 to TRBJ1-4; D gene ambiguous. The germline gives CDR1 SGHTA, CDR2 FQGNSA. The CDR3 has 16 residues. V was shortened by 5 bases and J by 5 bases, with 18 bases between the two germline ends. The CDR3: CASSLMWGGGNEKLFF. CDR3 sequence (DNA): TGTGCCAGCAGCCTGATGTGGGGTGGAGGGAATGAAAAACTGTTTTTT.

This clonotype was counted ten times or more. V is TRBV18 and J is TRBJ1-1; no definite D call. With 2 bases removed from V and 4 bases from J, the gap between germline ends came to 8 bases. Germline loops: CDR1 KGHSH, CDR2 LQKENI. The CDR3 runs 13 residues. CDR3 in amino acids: CASSPETTTEAFF. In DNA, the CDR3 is TGTGCCAGCTCACCAGAGACAACCACTGAAGCTTTCTTT.

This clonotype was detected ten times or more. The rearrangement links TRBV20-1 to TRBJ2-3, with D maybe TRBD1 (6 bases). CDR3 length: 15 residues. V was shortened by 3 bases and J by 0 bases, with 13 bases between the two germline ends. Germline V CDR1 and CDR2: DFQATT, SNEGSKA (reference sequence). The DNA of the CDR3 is TGCAGTGCTAGTCGGACAGCTACTAGCACAGATACGCAGTATTTT. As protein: CSASRTATSTDTQYF.

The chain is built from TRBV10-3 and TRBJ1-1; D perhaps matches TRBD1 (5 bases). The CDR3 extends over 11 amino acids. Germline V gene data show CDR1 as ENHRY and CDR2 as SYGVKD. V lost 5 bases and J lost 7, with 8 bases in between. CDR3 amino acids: CAISQGIEAFF. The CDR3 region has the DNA TGTGCCATCAGTCAGGGAATTGAAGCTTTCTTT.

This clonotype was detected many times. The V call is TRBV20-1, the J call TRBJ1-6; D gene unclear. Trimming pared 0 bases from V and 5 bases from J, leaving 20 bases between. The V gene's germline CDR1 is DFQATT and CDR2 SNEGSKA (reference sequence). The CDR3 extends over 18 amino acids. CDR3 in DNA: TGCAGTGCTAGAGATCGGGCGGGCTCTCTCATGGATAATTCACCCCTCCACTTT. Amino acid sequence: CSARDRAGSLMDNSPLHF.

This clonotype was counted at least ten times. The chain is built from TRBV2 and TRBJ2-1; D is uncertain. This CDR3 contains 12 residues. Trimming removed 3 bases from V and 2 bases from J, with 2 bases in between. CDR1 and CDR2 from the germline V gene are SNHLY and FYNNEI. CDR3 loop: CASSDTYNEQFF. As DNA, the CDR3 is TGTGCCAGCAGTGACACCTACAATGAGCAGTTCTTC.